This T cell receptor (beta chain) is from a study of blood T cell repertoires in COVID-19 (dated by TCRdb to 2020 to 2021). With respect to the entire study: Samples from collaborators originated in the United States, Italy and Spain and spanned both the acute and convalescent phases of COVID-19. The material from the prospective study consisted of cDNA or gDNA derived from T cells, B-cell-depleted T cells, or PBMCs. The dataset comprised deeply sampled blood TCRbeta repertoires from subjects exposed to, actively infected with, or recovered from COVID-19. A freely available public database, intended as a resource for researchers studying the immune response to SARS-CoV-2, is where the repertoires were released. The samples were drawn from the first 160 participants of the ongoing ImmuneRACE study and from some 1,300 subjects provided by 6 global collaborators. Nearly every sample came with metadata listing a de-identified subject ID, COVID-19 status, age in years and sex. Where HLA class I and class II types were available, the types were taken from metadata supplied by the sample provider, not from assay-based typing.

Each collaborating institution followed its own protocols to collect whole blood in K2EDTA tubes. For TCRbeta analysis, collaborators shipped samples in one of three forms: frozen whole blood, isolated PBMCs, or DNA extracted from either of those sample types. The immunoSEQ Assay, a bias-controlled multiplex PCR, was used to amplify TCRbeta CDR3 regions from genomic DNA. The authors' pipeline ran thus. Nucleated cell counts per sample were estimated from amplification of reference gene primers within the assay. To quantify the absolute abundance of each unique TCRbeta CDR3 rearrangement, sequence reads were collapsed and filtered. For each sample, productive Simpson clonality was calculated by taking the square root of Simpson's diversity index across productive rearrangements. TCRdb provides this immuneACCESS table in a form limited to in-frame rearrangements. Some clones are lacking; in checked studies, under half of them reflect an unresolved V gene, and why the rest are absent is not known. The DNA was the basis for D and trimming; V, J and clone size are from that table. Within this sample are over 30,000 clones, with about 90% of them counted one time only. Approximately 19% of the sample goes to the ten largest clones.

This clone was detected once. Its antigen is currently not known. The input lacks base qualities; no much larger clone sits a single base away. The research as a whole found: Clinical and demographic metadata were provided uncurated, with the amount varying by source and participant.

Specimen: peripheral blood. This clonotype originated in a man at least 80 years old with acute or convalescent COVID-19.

The CDR3: CASSLNLLQGNAGELFF. The nucleotide sequence is TGTGCCAGCAGCTTAAACCTTCTACAGGGGAATGCCGGGGAGCTGTTTTTT. The rearrangement combines TRBV11-2 with TRBJ2-2; 7 central bases correspond to TRBD1. V is pruned by 2 bases and J by 6 bases, leaving 12 bases of the junction without a gene match. Counted from cysteine to phenylalanine, this CDR3 has 17 amino acids. Solely the CDR3 DNA is kept, with 51 bases framed from the first base. CDR1 and CDR2 were assigned from the germline V gene as SGHAT and FQNNGV.